The present T cell receptor (beta chain) was sequenced within a study of cytomegalovirus exposure and HLA in healthy donors. Study-level points and caveats: As a later analysis revealed, most CMV-associated TCR beta chains appeared HLA-restricted. Excluded: some indistinguishable V segments such as TRBV6-2 and TRBV6-3.

Comment on this clone: Its matching antigen is unknown. Its ends do not fully match the called genes, so a read error is possible.

Primers included in the PCR were 60 Vbeta and 13 Jbeta primers. Sequenced by immunoSEQ multiplex PCR; TCRdb stores in-frame clones only, minus some. The sample lists about 73,000 clones, 75% occurring once. The CDR3 covers 16 residues. CDR1 SEHNR and CDR2 FQNEAQ come from the germline V gene (reference sequence). The sequencing sample was made of PBMCs. The TCR comes from a man between 70 and 80 years old in good health and CMV-seronegative. The rearrangement joins TRBV7-9 to TRBJ1-3, with D hard to call. CDR3 DNA: TGTTCCAGCGCCCCGGGGTATTCAGACTCTGGAAACACCATATATTTT. It translates to CSSAPGYSDSGNTIYF.